These T cell receptor beta chains were read from a single sample in a study of regulatory dendritic cells for organ transplantation. Clones were read by immunoSEQ multiplex PCR, and TCRdb kept only the in-frame ones, dropping some. This table holds 30,000 to 45,000 clones, about 89% found once. Sequenced material: naive CD8+ T cells from blood. Source of these receptors: a human donor in good health. The CDR3 runs from the conserved cysteine through the conserved F or W. A D gene is named only where the DNA matches it firmly. Clone size, where shown, is once, few, many, or a class for clones that have expanded.

V: TRBV13; D: -; size: -; CDR3: CASSPTRSTGELFF
V: TRBV11-2; D: -; size: -; CDR3: CASSLLRDPTGEQYF
V: TRBV28; D: -; size: -; CDR3: CASSLTGVYEQYF
V: TRBV27; D: TRBD2; size: -; CDR3: CASSSYSGTIENEQFF
V: TRBV30; D: -; size: -; CDR3: CAWSQGVAGSYEQYF
V: TRBV6-5; D: -; size: -; CDR3: CASSPIQYKKAFF
V: TRBV5-6; D: TRBD1; size: -; CDR3: CASSSGGAGNTEAFF
V: TRBV19; D: -; size: few; CDR3: CASSNQGTEAFF
V: TRBV27; D: TRBD2; size: -; CDR3: CASSLLAGGGLDTQYF
V: TRBV7-9; D: -; size: -; CDR3: CASSLVAVQETQYF
V: TRBV6-1; D: TRBD1; size: -; CDR3: CASSELQGAGSPLHF
V: TRBV7-2; D: -; size: -; CDR3: CASSPGEGSPETQYF
V: TRBV6-5; D: -; size: -; CDR3: CASSPGDGYTF
V: TRBV25-1; D: -; size: few; CDR3: CASSKDRTYTEAFF
V: TRBV11-2; D: -; size: -; CDR3: CASTKAGIYEQYF
V: TRBV19; D: TRBD1; size: -; CDR3: CASSIGGQLNTEAFF
V: TRBV29-1; D: TRBD1; size: -; CDR3: CSVEVSGSRQGSSYEQYF
V: TRBV11-2; D: -; size: -; CDR3: CASSPHGSYEQYF
V: TRBV28; D: -; size: -; CDR3: CASSFSGELFF
V: TRBV6-6; D: TRBD1; size: once; CDR3: CASSPGQGAYEQYF
V: TRBV27; D: -; size: once; CDR3: CASSPWTGAYEQYF
V: TRBV11-3; D: -; size: -; CDR3: CASSLGSGWTYEQYF
V: TRBV19; D: TRBD1; size: -; CDR3: CASSSPGTDGYGYTF
V: TRBV7-8; D: TRBD1; size: -; CDR3: CASTGQGYNEQFF
V: TRBV4-2; D: -; size: -; CDR3: CASSQYRQSSYNEQFF
V: TRBV5-6; D: TRBD1; size: -; CDR3: CASSRDRGYEQYF
V: TRBV28; D: TRBD2; size: once; CDR3: CASSDPPGLATYEQYF
V: TRBV9; D: -; size: -; CDR3: CASSVGGGTGELFF
V: TRBV7-9; D: -; size: -; CDR3: CAVRDAYEQYF